These 10 T cell receptor beta chains share one sample of origin, sequenced in a study of response to subunit inactivated influenza vaccine. In TCRdb, the RT-PCR reads were re-called with MiXCR into one record per CDR3 protein. The table has more than 600,000 distinct CDR3 sequences, under 20% seen once. The sequences come from PBMCs from blood, collected approximately 5 days after vaccination. Receptors were obtained from a middle-aged man who received an inactivated influenza vaccine.

This clonotype has only a few counts. A much bigger clone sits one base away, suggesting this may be a read error. The chain employs TRBV20-1 and TRBJ1-1, with D unclear. The germline gives CDR1 DFQATT, CDR2 SNEGSKA (reference sequence). This CDR3 is built from 15 residues. CDR3 in amino acids: CCARVPSTLNTEAFF. The CDR3 DNA reads TGCTGTGCTAGAGTACCGAGTACCTTGAACACTGAAGCTTTCTTT.

This clonotype was seen a few times. The genes are TRBV29-1 and TRBJ2-1, with D perhaps matching TRBD2 (5 bases). This CDR3 has 15 residues. Trimming removed 6 bases at V and 1 base at J, with 16 bases between. The V gene's germline CDR1 is SQVTM and CDR2 ANQGSEA. The CDR3 loop reads CSVEGMAESYNEQFF. In DNA, the CDR3 is TGCAGCGTCGAGGGTATGGCGGAATCCTACAATGAGCAGTTCTTC.

This clonotype came up a few times. V is TRBV11-2 and J is TRBJ2-1; 7 nucleotides align to TRBD2. V lost 0 bases to trimming and J lost 6 bases; unmatched junction nucleotides: 8. The CDR3 is 16 residues long. Germline-derived CDR1 and CDR2 are SGHAT and FQNNGV. The CDR3 nucleotides are TGTGCCAGCAGCTTAGATGGACTTGGGGGGGGCAATGAGCAGTTCTTC. The encoded protein is CASSLDGLGGGNEQFF.

The CDR3 DNA reads as TGTGCCAGCAGTTTAACAAGGACCTACGAGCAGTACTTC. Protein: CASSLTRTYEQYF. The chain couples TRBV12-3 or TRBV12-4 to TRBJ2-7; D unclear. V lost 2 bases to trimming and J lost 2 bases, with 7 bases between them. The CDR3 loop spans 13 amino acids.

The CDR3 is CASSETTGGNGELFF. The CDR3 region has the DNA TGTGCCAGCAGTGAGACAACAGGGGGCAACGGGGAGCTGTTTTTT. The V call is TRBV25-1, the J call TRBJ2-2; the match to TRBD1 covers 9 bases. Germline-derived CDR1 and CDR2 are MGHDK and SYGVNS. The CDR3 runs 15 residues. J gave up 7 bases and V 3 bases, and 6 bases lay outside the gene matches.

This clonotype turned up a few times. The chain joins TRBV9 to TRBJ2-7; weak D call: TRBD2 (5 bases). Trimming removed 4 bases at V and 6 bases at J, with 14 bases between. The CDR3 runs to 13 residues. Per germline, CDR1 SGDLS and CDR2 YYNGEE. The CDR3 nucleotides are TGTGCCAGCAGCACCCCCTCAGGAGGCGAGCAGTACTTC. This gives the protein CASSTPSGGEQYF.

This clonotype was detected once. V usage is TRBV12-3 or TRBV12-4 and J usage is TRBJ2-1, with 8 bases identical to TRBD2. This CDR3 spans 13 amino acids. V lost 6 bases to trimming and J lost 5 bases; unmatched junction nucleotides: 3. CDR3 region: CASSLRGDNEQFF. CDR3 in DNA: TGTGCCAGCAGCCTGCGGGGGGACAATGAGCAGTTCTTC.

The sample holds many counts of this clonotype. The CDR3, as DNA: TGTGCCAGCAGCTTAGGGTTGACAGGGACAGATACGCAGTATTTT. Residues: CASSLGLTGTDTQYF. The chain recombines TRBV11-2 with TRBJ2-3; 7 positions agree with TRBD1. CDR1 and CDR2 from the germline V gene are SGHAT and FQNNGV. The CDR3 extends over 15 amino acids. J was trimmed by 3 bases and V by 1 base; bases with no gene match: 4.

This clonotype was seen a few times. The chain employs TRBV20-1 and TRBJ2-7, with D perhaps matching TRBD2 (5 bases). Deletions cut 0 bases from V and 3 bases from J, with 9 bases between. Germline CDR1 is DFQATT and CDR2 is SNEGSKA (reference sequence). This CDR3 is built from 13 residues. CDR3 nucleotide sequence: TGCAGTGCTAGAGAAGGACTCCTCTACGAGCAGTACTTC. This codes for CSAREGLLYEQYF.

This clonotype was observed a few times. The rearrangement joins TRBV29-1 to TRBJ2-3; 9 positions match TRBD2. The CDR3 is made up of 15 amino acids. The germline V gene has CDR1 SQVTM and CDR2 ANQGSEA. With V trimmed by 6 bases and J by 0 bases, 7 bases remained unmatched. DNA of the CDR3: TGCAGCGTGAACGGAGGGACTAGCAGCACAGATACGCAGTATTTT. Translating it yields CSVNGGTSSTDTQYF.